This entry is about one T cell receptor beta chain. This clonotype was seen repeatedly, ten times or more. Its cognate antigen has yet to be identified. Base qualities are missing; no much larger clone stands one base away. CDR1 and CDR2 are read off the germline V gene as ENHRY and SYGVKD. The germline V end is reduced by 7 bases and the J end by 1 base; junction bases left unmatched: 4. The CDR3 holds 14 amino acids from the cysteine to the phenylalanine. Only the CDR3 DNA stays, 42 bases, in frame from base 1. The data derive from a study of neurological immune-mediated disorders (dated by TCRdb to between 2017 and 2020). At the level of the whole study: Among the 34 multiple sclerosis patients, relapsing-remitting MS was present in approximately 31 and secondary progressive MS was present in 3. Peripheral blood TCR-beta repertoires from HTLV-I-associated myelopathy (HAM/TSP) patients, multiple sclerosis patients and healthy controls were compared by UMI-based sequencing. The 85 to 110 TCR-beta libraries included longitudinal samples, technical triplicates and paired sorted CD4+ and CD8+ T-cell subsets alongside PBMC samples. Of the approximately 66 subjects in the cohort, about 14 were HAM/TSP patients, some 34 were multiple sclerosis patients, and some 20 were healthy controls.

Study-wide conclusions, independent of this receptor: The highest TCR clonal expansion was observed in HAM/TSP patients, whereas the lowest was observed in MS patients, even when compared with healthy controls. No clinical or MRI features were associated with the MS cluster, and the authors said that larger cohorts are needed. Expanded clones from different subjects shared no identical CDR3 amino acid sequences, which suggests that TCR-beta repertoires were private in all groups. In phylogenetic analysis, the repertoires of 18 of 34 MS patients grouped into a cluster of related CDR3 sequences, which suggests a possible signature at the repertoire level.

Libraries from unsorted PBMCs were made from 2 million PBMCs kept in RNAlater at -80 degrees C until RNA extraction. The multiple sclerosis patients were enrolled in a US clinical protocol that used magnetic resonance imaging to evaluate disease progression. Peripheral blood was subjected to Ficoll-Hypaque density gradient centrifugation to isolate PBMCs, which were then cryopreserved in liquid nitrogen. To synthesize cDNA, template-switch 5'RACE was performed with a primer carrying a 10-nucleotide random unique molecular identifier so that each TCR transcript was tagged. Over 170 million TCR-beta sequences, covering 15-18 subjects, were produced in each sequencing run. The RNeasy kit was used to extract total RNA. TCR-beta VDJ regions were amplified with primers for the TCR constant region and the 5'RACE anchor, using the KAPA Real-time Library Amplification kit. A first PCR added sample indexes and Illumina adaptors, and a second PCR then raised library yield. The roughly 650 bp TCR product was size-selected on a 2% E-gel SizeSelection system after Ampure bead purification. Library quality was checked on a Bioanalyzer, concentration was measured with Qubit, and libraries were quantified with the Kapa Library Quantification kit before pooling. An Illumina HiSeq 2500 was used to sequence the libraries paired-end at 2 x 150 bp. To increase sequence diversity, roughly 23-30% phiX was spiked into each library pool. The paper's data handling went like this. Quality-filtered reads were processed with the UMI-based MiGEC pipeline, and over 85% of raw TCR sequences were removed by the MiGEC pipeline during error correction. VDJ genes were aligned to IMGT germline references, and each clonotype was defined by a unique CDR3 amino acid sequence together with V-J genes. Clonal expansion, Shannon diversity, and CDR3 relatedness (CalcPairwiseDistances, ClusterSamples) were evaluated with VDJtools, and phylogenetic trees were built with CLCbio workbench. A clone was classed as expanded if it had 8 or more unique UMIs, a cutoff based on coefficient-of-variation modelling across technical triplicates. TCRdb reran the public reads through fastp at Q25 and MiXCR, keeping productive beta chains. Each entry is one CDR3 protein sequence, shown with its most common DNA and genes. The V and J calls shown here were made by TCRdb, not taken from the authors' results. Here the sample has some 60,000 distinct CDR3 sequences; roughly 2.5% occur a single time. The ten most abundant clones make up around 3% of the sample.

The TCR originated in a man aged 45-65 years with multiple sclerosis. The rearrangement joined TRBV10-3 to TRBJ2-5; the junction holds 9 bases that match TRBD2. The sequenced sample was PBMCs. The DNA sequence follows: TGTGCCATCAACGCGGGGGGGCCCCAAGAGACCCAGTACTTC. This gives the protein CAINAGGPQETQYF.